This T cell receptor (beta chain) emerged from a study of blood T cell repertoires in COVID-19. Study details: The cDNA or gDNA used as material had been derived from T cells, B-cell-depleted T cells, or PBMCs.

This CDR3 is 13 amino acids long. Looked up from germline, CDR1 is MNHEY and CDR2 is SVGAGI. Deletions cut 6 bases from V and 3 bases from J, with 11 bases between. Per the study methods: Reference gene primer amplification gave nucleated cell count estimates. Generated by immunoSEQ multiplex PCR, the TCRdb table keeps only in-frame clones and is missing some. V, J and clone size were drawn from that table, and D and trimming were deduced from the DNA. The data show 540,000 or so clones, with 85% to 90% seen just once and roughly 7.4% held by the top ten. This clonotype was obtained from a woman between 50 and 59 years old with COVID-19, enrolled during active disease. The chain carries TRBV6-5 and TRBJ1-1; D not certain. Sequencing used peripheral blood. Here the CDR3 reads CASREGWYTEAFF. CDR3 nucleotides: TGTGCCAGCAGGGAGGGATGGTACACTGAAGCTTTCTTT.